This TCR beta chain was profiled in a study of blood T cell repertoires in COVID-19. Using immunoSEQ multiplex PCR, the repertoire was profiled, and TCRdb retains in-frame clones only, with some absent. The data contain 350,000 to 450,000 clones, around nine tenths of them singletons. CDR1 SGHRS and CDR2 YFSETQ come from the germline V gene. Trimming left V 0 bases short and J 0 bases short, with 10 bases between. This CDR3 has 16 amino acids. The clonotype was recovered from a young woman who had recovered from COVID-19. The material sequenced was PBMCs or T cells enriched from blood (not recorded which). The chain uses TRBV5-1 and TRBJ2-1, with D possibly TRBD1 on 6 matching bases. CDR3 DNA sequence: TGCGCCAGCAGCTTGGAAGGACAGACCTCCTACAATGAGCAGTTCTTC. Encoded protein: CASSLEGQTSYNEQFF.